This TCR beta chain was recorded in a study of T cells in localized non-small cell lung cancer (dated by TCRdb to the early 2020s). About the full investigation: T cell repertoires of more than 200 early-stage NSCLC patients were analyzed, with tumors being compared against uninvolved tumor-adjacent lungs. All 240 or so NSCLC patients in the cohort were treatment-naive and had localized lung tumors that were resected. The mean age of the NSCLC patients was 60 to 85 years, with approximately 130 men and about a hundred women. Overall study results and their limits: Higher blood T cell density associated with longer overall survival, while higher adjacent-lung clonality associated with shorter survival. Because of the exploratory design, TCR variables were selected using unadjusted p-values without false-discovery rate correction. Uninvolved tumor-adjacent lung showed the highest T cell clonality, higher than tumor, which suggests more focused antigenic responses in the adjacent lung. Because multi-region tumor sequencing was not done, intratumor heterogeneity could not be ruled out. A median of roughly 60 of the top 100 tumor clones were detected in paired uninvolved adjacent lung, and around 27 of these tumor clones were also found among the top 100 clones of the paired uninvolved adjacent lung.

A word on this clone: The target of this receptor is not known. No base quality information exists; no much larger clone differs at one position.

At diagnosis, peripheral blood, uninvolved tumor-adjacent lung and tumor were collected and were preserved as a mix of fresh-frozen and FFPE material. For TCR repertoire profiling, blood samples were analyzed in the form of peripheral blood mononuclear cells. V and J are truncated by 6 bases and 6 bases respectively, leaving an intervening sequence of 12 bases. For CDR1 and CDR2, the germline V gene lists MNHEY and SVGAGI. The CDR3 starts with the cysteine, ends with the phenylalanine, and has 13 residues. Only the CDR3 part of the read is kept: 39 bases, read in frame from the first base. TCR beta CDR3 regions were sequenced from DNA using the immunoSEQ Assay. Per the authors' processing: T cell density was computed as TCR beta template counts normalized to usable DNA estimated by amplifying housekeeping genes. Richness was estimated with the preseqR package, extrapolating to 400,000 templates for PBMC samples and 120,000 templates for tissue samples. Clonality was defined as one minus Pielou's evenness. Differential abundance testing on productive amino-acid clonotypes, with a minimum total count of 5 and an alpha of 0.1, was used to identify tissue-enriched TCRs. The Jaccard Index and the Morisita Overlap Index were used to quantify repertoire overlap between compartments. TCR beta CDR3s were clustered by GLIPH together with public tetramer-defined viral CDR3s, and at least three viral sequences plus V-gene enrichment were required for viral motifs. TCRdb's version of the immuneACCESS table is confined to in-frame rearrangements and falls short of the full clone set. An unresolved V gene accounts for under half of the shortfall where checked; the remainder is of unknown origin. V, J and clone size reflect that table, while D and trimming were determined from the DNA. The sample yields 70,000 to 95,000 clones; approximately 90% were counted once. Roughly 3.9% of the sample belongs to the ten largest clones.

The chain joins TRBV6-5 to TRBJ1-5, with TRBD1 tentatively as D gene (6 bases match). Material: PBMCs, obtained before any cancer treatment. The sequence was collected from a woman aged 35 to 70 with stage II squamous cell lung carcinoma. The CDR3 region reads CASSQGRAQPQHF. The sequence in DNA is TGTGCCAGCAGCCAGGGGCGGGCTCAGCCCCAGCATTTT.